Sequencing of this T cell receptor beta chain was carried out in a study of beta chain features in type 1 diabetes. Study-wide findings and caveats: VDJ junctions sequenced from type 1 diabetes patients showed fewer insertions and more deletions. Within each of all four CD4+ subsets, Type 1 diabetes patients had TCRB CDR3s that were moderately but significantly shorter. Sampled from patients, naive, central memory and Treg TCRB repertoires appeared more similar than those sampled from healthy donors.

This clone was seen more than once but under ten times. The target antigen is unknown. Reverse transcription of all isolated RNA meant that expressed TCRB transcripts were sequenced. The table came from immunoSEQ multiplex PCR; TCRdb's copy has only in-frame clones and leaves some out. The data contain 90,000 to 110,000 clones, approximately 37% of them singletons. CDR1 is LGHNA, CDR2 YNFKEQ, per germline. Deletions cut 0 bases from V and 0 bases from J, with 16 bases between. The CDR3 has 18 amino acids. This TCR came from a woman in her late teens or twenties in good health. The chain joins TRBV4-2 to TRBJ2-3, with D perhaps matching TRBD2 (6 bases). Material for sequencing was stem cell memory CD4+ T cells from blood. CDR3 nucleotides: TGTGCCAGCAGCCAAGAGTCGACGGGAGCCTCTAGCACAGATACGCAGTATTTT. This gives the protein CASSQESTGASSTDTQYF.